Here is one T cell receptor (beta chain) with its context. Trimming at V came to 4 bases and at J to 6 bases, leaving 16 bases not matched to a gene. Germline values: CDR1 SGHRS, CDR2 YFSETQ. The CDR3 length is 17 residues. This entry belongs to a study of OX40 agonist ivuxolimab in advanced cancers. Study in general: A partial response was reached by three patients: one with hepatocellular carcinoma and two with cutaneous melanoma.

Here immunoSEQ multiplex PCR was the method, and the copy in TCRdb shows in-frame clones only, minus some. This sample yields 90,000 to 100,000 clones, of which about 88% are seen a single time; around 0.82% belongs to the top ten. Sequenced here: CD4+ or CD8+ T cells sorted from blood, sampled in a trial of the OX40 agonist ivuxolimab. The source is an adult with an advanced solid tumor such as melanoma, head and neck, liver or kidney cancer. The chain joins TRBV5-1 to TRBJ2-3, with TRBD1 identical over 8 bases. The CDR3 DNA is TGCGCCAGCAGCCTACGGACGGGACAGGTTGGGTCGGATACGCAGTATTTT. Its translation: CASSLRTGQVGSDTQYF.